The 6 T cell receptor beta chains listed next were all sequenced from one sample in a study of blood T cell repertoires in COVID-19. Sequencing used immunoSEQ multiplex PCR; TCRdb keeps in-frame clones, though not all of them. The sample shows about 260,000 clones, over 80% of them seen only once. Sequenced input: peripheral blood. The receptors were sampled from a man in his sixties who had recovered from COVID-19.

The CDR3, as DNA: TGTGCCAGCATGTCGGGCGGGAATTCACCCCTCCACTTT. The encoded protein is CASMSGGNSPLHF. V gene TRBV27 combines with J gene TRBJ1-6; D unresolved. This CDR3 contains 13 residues. Germline assignment: CDR1 MNHEY and CDR2 SMNVEV (reference sequence). The V gene lost 7 bases and the J gene lost 7 bases, with 11 bases spanning the gap.

The chain is built from TRBV27 and TRBJ2-7, with TRBD1 matching over 9 bases. Losses at the gene ends were 10 bases for V and 12 bases for J; bases not matched to a gene: 19. Per the germline V gene, CDR1 is MNHEY and CDR2 is SMNVEV (reference sequence). This CDR3 spans 14 amino acids. The CDR3 loop reads CANTPGDRVRGLYF. DNA for the CDR3: TGTGCCAACACACCGGGGGACAGGGTCCGGGGGTTGTACTTC.

This chain uses TRBV25-1 with TRBJ2-1, with 9 bases aligning to TRBD2. CDR3 length: 16 amino acids. V shed 5 bases, J shed 5 bases, and the junction held 10 bases outside the gene matches. Germline CDR1 is MGHDK and CDR2 is SYGVNS. This CDR3 is CASSSRREGGHNEQFF. The CDR3 region has the DNA TGTGCCAGCAGTTCGCGGCGGGAGGGGGGCCACAATGAGCAGTTCTTC.

The chain employs TRBV7-3 and TRBJ2-2; D not resolved. The CDR3 runs to 15 residues. Trimming left V 1 base short and J 7 bases short, with 13 bases between. Germline V lookup: CDR1 SGHTA, CDR2 FQGTGA. The CDR3 DNA sequence: TGTGCCAGCAGCTTAAGTCCGGTGGTCGGCGGGGAGCTGTTTTTT. Its protein is CASSLSPVVGGELFF.

This chain links TRBV4-2 with TRBJ1-3, with 9 nucleotides matching TRBD1. V lost 0 bases to trimming and J lost 5 bases; unmatched junction nucleotides: 8. The CDR3 contains 17 residues. CDR1 and CDR2 (germline): LGHNA, YNFKEQ. CDR3 in DNA: TGTGCCAGCAGCCAAGATCCGGGACAGGGTTTAAGAAACACCATATATTTT. This sequence encodes CASSQDPGQGLRNTIYF.

This clone was observed once. J is TRBJ1-4 and V is TRBV5-6, with 7 positions matching TRBD1. V lost 0 bases and J lost 1; bases outside the gene matches: 12. CDR1 and CDR2 from the germline V gene are SGHDT and YYEEEE. The CDR3 consists of 19 residues. DNA of the CDR3: TGTGCCAGCAGCTTGGAGGTCGGAAGACAGGGAAGAACTAATGAAAAACTGTTTTTT. This encodes CASSLEVGRQGRTNEKLFF.